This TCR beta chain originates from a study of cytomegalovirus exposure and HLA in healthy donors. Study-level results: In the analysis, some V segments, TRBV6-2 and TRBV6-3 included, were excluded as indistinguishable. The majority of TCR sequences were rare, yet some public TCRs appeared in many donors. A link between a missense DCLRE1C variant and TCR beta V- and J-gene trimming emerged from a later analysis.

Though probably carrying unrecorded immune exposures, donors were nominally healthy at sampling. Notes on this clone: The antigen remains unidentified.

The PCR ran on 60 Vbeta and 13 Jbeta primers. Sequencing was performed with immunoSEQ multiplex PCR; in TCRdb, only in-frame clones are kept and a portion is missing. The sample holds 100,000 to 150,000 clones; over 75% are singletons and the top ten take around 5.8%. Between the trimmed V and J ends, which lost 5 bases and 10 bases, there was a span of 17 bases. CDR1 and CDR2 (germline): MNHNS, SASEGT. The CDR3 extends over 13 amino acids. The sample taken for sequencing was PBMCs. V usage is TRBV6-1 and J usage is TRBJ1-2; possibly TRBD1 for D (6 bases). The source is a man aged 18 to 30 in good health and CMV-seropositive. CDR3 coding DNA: TGTGCCAGCAGTCCAAGGGACACAACCCACTACACCTTC. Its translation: CASSPRDTTHYTF.